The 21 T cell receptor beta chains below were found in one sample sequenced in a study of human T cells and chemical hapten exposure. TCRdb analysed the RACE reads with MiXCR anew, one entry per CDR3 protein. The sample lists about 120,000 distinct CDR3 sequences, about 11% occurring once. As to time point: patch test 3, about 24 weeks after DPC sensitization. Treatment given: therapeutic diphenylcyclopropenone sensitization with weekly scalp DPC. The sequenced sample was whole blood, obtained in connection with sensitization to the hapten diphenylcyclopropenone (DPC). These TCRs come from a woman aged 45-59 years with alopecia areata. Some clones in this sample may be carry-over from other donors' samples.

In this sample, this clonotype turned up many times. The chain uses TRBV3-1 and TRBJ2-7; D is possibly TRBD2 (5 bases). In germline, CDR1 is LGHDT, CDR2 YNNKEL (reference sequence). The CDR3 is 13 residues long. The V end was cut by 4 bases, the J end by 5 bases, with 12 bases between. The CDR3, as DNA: TGTGCCAGCAGCCTGGGTATCGGGGACGAGCAGTACTTC. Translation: CASSLGIGDEQYF.

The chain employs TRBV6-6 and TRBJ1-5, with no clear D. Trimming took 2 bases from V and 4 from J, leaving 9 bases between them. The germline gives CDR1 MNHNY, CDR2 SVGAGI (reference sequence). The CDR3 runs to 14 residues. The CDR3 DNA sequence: TGTGCCAGCAGTTACATGGGGAGTAATCAGCCCCAGCATTTT. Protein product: CASSYMGSNQPQHF.

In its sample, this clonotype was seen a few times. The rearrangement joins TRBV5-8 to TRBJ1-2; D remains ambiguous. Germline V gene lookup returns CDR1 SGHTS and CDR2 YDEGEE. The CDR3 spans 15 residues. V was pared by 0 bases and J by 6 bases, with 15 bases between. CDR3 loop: CASSLVVEGGDGYTF. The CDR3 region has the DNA TGTGCCAGCAGCTTGGTTGTCGAGGGAGGTGATGGCTACACCTTC.

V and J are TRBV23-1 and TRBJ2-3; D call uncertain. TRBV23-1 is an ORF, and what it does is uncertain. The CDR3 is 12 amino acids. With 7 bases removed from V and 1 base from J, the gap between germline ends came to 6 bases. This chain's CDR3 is CASTQGTDTQYF. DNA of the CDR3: TGCGCCAGCACTCAGGGCACAGATACGCAGTATTTT.

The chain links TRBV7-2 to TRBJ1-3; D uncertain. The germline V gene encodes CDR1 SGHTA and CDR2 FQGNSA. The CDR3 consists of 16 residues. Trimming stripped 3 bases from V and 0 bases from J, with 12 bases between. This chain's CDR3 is CASSLREALSGNTIYF. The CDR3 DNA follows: TGTGCCAGCAGCTTGCGGGAGGCGCTCTCTGGAAACACCATATATTTT.

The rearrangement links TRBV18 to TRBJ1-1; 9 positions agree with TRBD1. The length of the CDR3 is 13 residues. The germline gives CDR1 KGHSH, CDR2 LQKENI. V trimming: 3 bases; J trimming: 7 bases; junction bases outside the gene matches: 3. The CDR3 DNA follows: TGTGCCAGCTCACCTGGACAGGGGAATGAAGCTTTCTTT. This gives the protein CASSPGQGNEAFF.

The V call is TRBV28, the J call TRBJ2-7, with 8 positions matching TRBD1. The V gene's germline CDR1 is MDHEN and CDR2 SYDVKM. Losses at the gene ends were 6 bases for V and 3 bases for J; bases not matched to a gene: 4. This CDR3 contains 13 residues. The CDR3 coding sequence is TGTGCCAGCAGACCCGGACAGGGCTACGAGCAGTACTTC. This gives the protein CASRPGQGYEQYF.

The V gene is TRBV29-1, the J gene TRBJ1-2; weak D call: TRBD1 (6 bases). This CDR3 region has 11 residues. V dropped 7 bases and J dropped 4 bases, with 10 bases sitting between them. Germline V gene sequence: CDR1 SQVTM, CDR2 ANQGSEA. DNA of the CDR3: TGCAGCGCCGAGGGGGGCTATGGCTACACCTTC. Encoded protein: CSAEGGYGYTF.

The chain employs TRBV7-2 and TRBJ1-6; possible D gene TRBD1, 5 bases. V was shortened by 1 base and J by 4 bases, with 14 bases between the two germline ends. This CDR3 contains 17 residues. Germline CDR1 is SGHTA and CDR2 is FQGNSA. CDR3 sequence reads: CASSLEFGGVYNSPLHF. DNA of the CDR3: TGTGCCAGCAGCTTAGAGTTCGGGGGAGTTTATAATTCACCCCTCCACTTT.

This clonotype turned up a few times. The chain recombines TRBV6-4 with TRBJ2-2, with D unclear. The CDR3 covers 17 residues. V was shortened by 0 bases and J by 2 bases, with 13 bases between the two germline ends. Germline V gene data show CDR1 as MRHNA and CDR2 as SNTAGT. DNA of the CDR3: TGTGCCAGCAGTGACTCGTGGTCTAGTCGCAACACCGGGGAGCTGTTTTTT. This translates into CASSDSWSSRNTGELFF.

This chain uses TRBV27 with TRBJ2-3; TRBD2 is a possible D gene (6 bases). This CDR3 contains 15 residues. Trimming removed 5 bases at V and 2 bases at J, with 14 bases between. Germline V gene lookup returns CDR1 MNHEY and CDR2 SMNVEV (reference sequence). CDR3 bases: TGTGCCAGCAGTCCCTGGGTAGCGGCCACAGATACGCAGTATTTT. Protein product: CASSPWVAATDTQYF.

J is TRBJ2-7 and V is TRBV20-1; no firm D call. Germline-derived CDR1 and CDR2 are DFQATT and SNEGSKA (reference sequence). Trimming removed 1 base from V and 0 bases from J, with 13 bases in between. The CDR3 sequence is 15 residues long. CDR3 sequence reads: CSARGFPDLSYEQYF. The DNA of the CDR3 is TGCAGTGCTAGAGGATTTCCAGACCTCTCCTACGAGCAGTACTTC.

CDR3: CASSLTGAYTQPQHF. DNA for the CDR3: TGTGCCAGCAGCTTAACAGGGGCGTATACTCAGCCCCAGCATTTT. The J gene is TRBJ1-5, the V gene TRBV28, with 7 bases aligning to TRBD1. The junction had 11 bases not matched to a gene; V was cut back by 6 bases and J by 6 bases. This CDR3 is built from 15 residues. Per germline, CDR1 MDHEN and CDR2 SYDVKM. The entire variable domain, with the rest obtained from reference TRBV28 and TRBJ1-5, is as follows: DVKVTQSSRYLVKRTGEKVFLECVQDMDHENMFWYRQDPGLGLRLIYFSYDVKMKEKGDIPEGYSVSREKKERFSLILESASTNQTSMYLCASSLTGAYTQPQHFGDGTRLSIL.

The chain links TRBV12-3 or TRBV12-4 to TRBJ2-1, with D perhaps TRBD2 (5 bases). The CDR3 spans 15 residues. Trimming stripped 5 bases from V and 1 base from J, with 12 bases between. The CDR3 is CASSTEGASYNEQFF. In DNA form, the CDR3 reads TGTGCCAGCAGTACCGAGGGCGCATCCTACAATGAGCAGTTCTTC.

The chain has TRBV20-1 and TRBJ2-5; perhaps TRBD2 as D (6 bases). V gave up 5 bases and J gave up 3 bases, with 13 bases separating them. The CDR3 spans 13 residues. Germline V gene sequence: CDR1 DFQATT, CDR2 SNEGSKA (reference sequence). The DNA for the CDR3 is TGCAGTGCTCACGGACTAAGGGAAGAGACCCAGTACTTC. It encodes CSAHGLREETQYF.

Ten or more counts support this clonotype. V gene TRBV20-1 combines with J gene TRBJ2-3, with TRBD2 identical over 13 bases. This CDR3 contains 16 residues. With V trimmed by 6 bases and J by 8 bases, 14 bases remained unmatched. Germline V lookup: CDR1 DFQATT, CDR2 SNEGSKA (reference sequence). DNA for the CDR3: TGCAGTGCCTCAGTCACTAGCGGGGGGGGACAGGGTACGCAGTATTTT. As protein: CSASVTSGGGQGTQYF.

CDR3 nucleotide sequence: TGTGCCAGCAGCCCGCGGAACAGAGAAAACATTCAGTACTTC. Amino acids: CASSPRNRENIQYF. The chain is built from TRBV6-2 or TRBV6-3 and TRBJ2-4; D not resolved. The germline gives CDR1 MNHEY, CDR2 SVGEGT. There are 14 residues in the CDR3. With 6 bases removed from V and 5 bases from J, the gap between germline ends came to 14 bases.

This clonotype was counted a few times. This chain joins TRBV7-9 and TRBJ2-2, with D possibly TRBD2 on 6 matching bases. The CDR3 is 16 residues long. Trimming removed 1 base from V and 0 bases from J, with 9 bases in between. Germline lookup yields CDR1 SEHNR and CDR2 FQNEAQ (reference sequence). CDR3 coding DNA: TGTGCCAGCAGCTTAGGCCCTAGCGCGAACACCGGGGAGCTGTTTTTT. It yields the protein CASSLGPSANTGELFF.

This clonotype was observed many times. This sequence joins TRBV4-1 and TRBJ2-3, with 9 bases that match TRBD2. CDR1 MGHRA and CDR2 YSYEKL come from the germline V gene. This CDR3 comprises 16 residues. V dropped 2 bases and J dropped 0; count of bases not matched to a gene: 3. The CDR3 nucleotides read TGCGCCAGCAGCCAACTAGCGGGGCGTAGCACAGATACGCAGTATTTT. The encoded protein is CASSQLAGRSTDTQYF.

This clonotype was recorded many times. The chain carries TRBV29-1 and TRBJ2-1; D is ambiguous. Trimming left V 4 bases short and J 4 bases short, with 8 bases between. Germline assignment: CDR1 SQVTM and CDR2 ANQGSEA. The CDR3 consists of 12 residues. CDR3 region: CSVVEVYNEQFF. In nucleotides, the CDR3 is TGCAGCGTTGTCGAGGTTTACAATGAGCAGTTCTTC.

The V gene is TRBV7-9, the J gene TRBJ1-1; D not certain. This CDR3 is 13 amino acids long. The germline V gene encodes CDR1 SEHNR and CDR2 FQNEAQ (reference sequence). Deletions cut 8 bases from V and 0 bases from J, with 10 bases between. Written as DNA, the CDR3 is TGTGCCAGCTCCCAGGAGGTGAACACTGAAGCTTTCTTT. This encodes CASSQEVNTEAFF.